These 29 T cell receptor beta chains share one sample of origin, sequenced in a study of shared clonotypes between healthy human individuals. The protocol was immunoSEQ multiplex PCR, while the TCRdb copy is restricted to in-frame clones and leaves out a portion. The table lists about half a million clones, approximately 79% of them singletons, with approximately 12% in the top ten. The material sequenced was PBMCs. These receptors originate from a woman between 35 and 50 years old in good health. Some clones in this sample may be carry-over from other donors' samples.

V is TRBV28 and J is TRBJ1-5; D is unclear. This CDR3 is built from 12 residues. Germline V gene data show CDR1 as MDHEN and CDR2 as SYDVKM. The V gene lost 6 bases and the J gene lost 3 bases, with 6 bases spanning the gap. The CDR3: CASRLVNQPQHF. The CDR3 coding sequence is TGTGCCAGCAGATTAGTCAATCAGCCCCAGCATTTT. Supplemented by reference TRBV28 and TRBJ1-5, the full variable domain reads DVKVTQSSRYLVKRTGEKVFLECVQDMDHENMFWYRQDPGLGLRLIYFSYDVKMKEKGDIPEGYSVSREKKERFSLILESASTNQTSMYLCASRLVNQPQHFGDGTRLSIL.

The rearrangement links TRBV7-3 to TRBJ2-1, with D perhaps assigned TRBD1 or TRBD2 (6 bases each). Germline V gene sequence: CDR1 SGHTA, CDR2 FQGTGA. The CDR3 has 15 amino acids. V lost 5 bases and J 3 bases, leaving 14 bases between the germline ends. The CDR3 sequence is CASSLRGTSYNEQFF. The CDR3 region has the DNA TGTGCCAGCAGCCTCCGCGGGACAAGCTACAATGAGCAGTTCTTC.

J is TRBJ2-7 and V is TRBV6-5; 7 bases map to TRBD2. The J segment lost 2 bases and the V segment lost 5 bases, leaving 6 bases of the junction unmatched. This CDR3 is 14 amino acids long. Germline V CDR1 and CDR2: MNHEY, SVGAGI. For the CDR3, the DNA is TGTGCCAGCAGTCGGCACGGGGGGACCTACGAGCAGTACTTC. This codes for CASSRHGGTYEQYF.

For the CDR3, the DNA is TGTGCCAGCAGTTTTTTAACAGGGGGCACTGAAGCTTTCTTT. It translates to CASSFLTGGTEAFF. The rearrangement links TRBV27 to TRBJ1-1, with 8 nucleotides matching TRBD1. Germline values: CDR1 MNHEY, CDR2 SMNVEV (reference sequence). J was trimmed by 4 bases and V by 3 bases; bases with no gene match: 4. CDR3 size: 14 residues.

V gene TRBV7-9 combines with J gene TRBJ2-7; 9 bases fit TRBD1. Looked up from germline, CDR1 is SEHNR and CDR2 is FQNEAQ (reference sequence). V was clipped by 5 bases and J by 4 bases; unmatched bases: 6. The CDR3 loop spans 14 amino acids. CDR3 nucleotides: TGTGCCAGCAGCGGAGGGACAGGGCTTTACGAGCAGTACTTC. Translated, it gives CASSGGTGLYEQYF. Using reference TRBV7-9 and TRBJ2-7 for the parts outside the CDR3, the full variable domain is DTGVSQNPRHKITKRGQNVTFRCDPISEHNRLYWYRQTLGQGPEFLTYFQNEAQLEKSRLLSDRFSAERPKGSFSTLEIQRTEQGDSAMYLCASSGGTGLYEQYFGPGTRLTVT.

The chain has TRBV13 and TRBJ1-1; D may be TRBD1 (6 bases). CDR1 and CDR2 from the germline V gene are PRHDT and FYEKMQ (reference sequence). CDR3 length equals 15 residues. Between the trimmed V and J ends, which lost 4 bases and 1 base, there was a span of 13 bases. CDR3 sequence reads: CASSSRPGANTEAFF. The CDR3 DNA reads as TGTGCCAGCAGCTCCCGCCCGGGGGCGAACACTGAAGCTTTCTTT. Together with reference TRBV13 and TRBJ1-1, the CDR3 gives the full variable domain: AAGVIQSPRHLIKEKRETATLKCYPIPRHDTVYWYQQGPGQDPQFLISFYEKMQSDKGSIPDRFSAQQFSDYHSELNMSSLELGDSALYFCASSSRPGANTEAFFGQGTRLTVV.

The gene calls are TRBV19 and TRBJ1-3; D is uncertain. The V gene lost 3 bases and the J gene lost 0 bases, with 12 bases spanning the gap. The CDR3 length is 16 residues. Germline V CDR1 and CDR2: LNHDA, SQIVND (reference sequence). The CDR3 loop reads CASSMGSPSSGNTIYF. CDR3 DNA sequence: TGTGCCAGTAGTATGGGCTCACCGAGCTCTGGAAACACCATATATTTT.

The chain combines TRBV6-6 with TRBJ1-2; D is possibly TRBD1 (5 bases). Trimming removed 6 bases from V and 1 base from J, with 9 bases in between. The CDR3 totals 13 residues. The germline V gene has CDR1 MNHNY and CDR2 SVGAGI (reference sequence). The DNA of the CDR3 is TGTGCCAGCAGATTACAGGATAACTATGGCTACACCTTC. Translation: CASRLQDNYGYTF.

The V gene is TRBV14, the J gene TRBJ2-1; D is unclear. Trimming cost V 2 bases and J 6 bases, with 5 bases left between them. The V gene's germline CDR1 is SGHDN and CDR2 FVKESK. CDR3 length: 12 residues. The DNA of the CDR3 is TGTGCCAGCAGCCAAACAGTCAATGAGCAGTTCTTC. Its protein product is CASSQTVNEQFF.

The sample holds one count of this clone. The V gene is TRBV5-1, the J gene TRBJ2-2; no definite D call. V lost 4 bases and J lost 4, with 14 bases in between. CDR1 is SGHRS and CDR2 is YFSETQ in the germline V gene. The CDR3 is made up of 15 amino acids. CDR3 DNA: TGCGCCAGCAGCACGCCAGGCAGAACCACCGGGGAGCTGTTTTTT. Residues: CASSTPGRTTGELFF.

V gene TRBV19 combines with J gene TRBJ2-1; D unclear. Trimming pared 1 base from V and 7 bases from J, leaving 8 bases between. Germline assignment: CDR1 LNHDA and CDR2 SQIVND (reference sequence). This CDR3 contains 13 residues. The CDR3 spells CASSIGNSNEQFF. In DNA, the CDR3 is TGTGCCAGTAGTATAGGGAATAGTAATGAGCAGTTCTTC.

V gene TRBV19 combines with J gene TRBJ2-7; tentatively, D is TRBD2 (6 bases). Germline V gives CDR1 LNHDA, CDR2 SQIVND (reference sequence). This CDR3 comprises 15 residues. Trimming removed 1 base from V and 2 bases from J, with 12 bases in between. The CDR3 nucleotides are TGTGCCAGTAGTATAGTCGGGGGACTGACCTACGAGCAGTACTTC. Translation gives CASSIVGGLTYEQYF.

The chain is built from TRBV7-2 and TRBJ1-5; no clear D gene. The CDR3 has 17 residues. Germline V gene sequence: CDR1 SGHTA, CDR2 FQGNSA. Trimming shortened V by 1 base and J by 0 bases, and 13 bases separated the two germline ends. CDR3 sequence (DNA): TGTGCCAGCAGCTTAGTTGTCCAGCCGAATAGCAATCAGCCCCAGCATTTT. Its translation is CASSLVVQPNSNQPQHF.

This sequence joins TRBV7-9 and TRBJ1-3; D is perhaps TRBD1 (5 bases). With 5 bases removed from V and 6 bases from J, the gap between germline ends came to 20 bases. This CDR3 spans 16 amino acids. Germline CDR1 and CDR2: SEHNR and FQNEAQ (reference sequence). CDR3 coding DNA: TGTGCCAGCAGCGCGCGCGGGGACTCTTATTTAAACACCATATATTTT. Residues: CASSARGDSYLNTIYF.

V gene TRBV11-1 combines with J gene TRBJ2-3, with D maybe TRBD2 (5 bases). CDR1 SGHAT and CDR2 FQDESV come from the germline V gene (reference sequence). CDR3 size: 14 residues. The V and J ends lost 5 bases and 6 bases respectively, with 15 bases between them. The CDR3 DNA reads TGTGCCAGCAGCCCTCGGACTGGGGAGGATACGCAGTATTTT. Protein sequence: CASSPRTGEDTQYF.

The chain uses TRBV11-3 and TRBJ2-3; 14 bases align to TRBD2. Germline V gene sequence: CDR1 SGHNT, CDR2 YENEEA. CDR3 length: 16 amino acids. V was pared by 4 bases and J by 4 bases, with 4 bases of the junction left unmatched. In DNA form, the CDR3 reads TGTGCCAGCAGCTCGGGACTAGCGGGAGCGGCAGATACGCAGTATTTT. Protein sequence: CASSSGLAGAADTQYF.

The chain employs TRBV9 and TRBJ2-5; possible D gene TRBD2, 5 bases. The CDR3 is made up of 16 amino acids. Germline-derived CDR1 and CDR2 are SGDLS and YYNGEE. Trimming shortened V by 1 base and J by 5 bases, and 18 bases separated the two germline ends. CDR3 residues: CASSVRPPGSGETQYF. In nucleotides, the CDR3 is TGTGCCAGCAGCGTACGCCCCCCGGGAAGTGGGGAGACCCAGTACTTC. Looking up the rest from reference TRBV9 and TRBJ2-5 gives the full variable domain: DSGVTQTPKHLITATGQRVTLRCSPRSGDLSVYWYQQSLDQGLQFLIQYYNGEERAKGNILERFSAQQFPDLHSELNLSSLELGDSALYFCASSVRPPGSGETQYFGPGTRLLVL.

In its sample, this clone was seen a few times. The genes are TRBV18 and TRBJ1-2; D possibly corresponds to TRBD1 (5 bases). In germline, CDR1 is KGHSH, CDR2 LQKENI. The germline V and J ends were trimmed by 8 bases and 0 bases, with 13 bases remaining between them. The CDR3 totals 14 residues. In nucleotides, the CDR3 is TGTGCCAGCACCGACAGCGCAGCTAACTATGGCTACACCTTC. Its protein product is CASTDSAANYGYTF.

This clone has a handful of counts. V gene TRBV4-2 combines with J gene TRBJ2-3; D not certain. CDR3 size: 15 residues. V lost 2 bases and J 0 bases, leaving 9 bases between the germline ends. CDR1 LGHNA and CDR2 YNFKEQ come from the germline V gene. CDR3 nucleotide sequence: TGTGCCAGCAGCCAATATATAGGGAGCACAGATACGCAGTATTTT. It codes for CASSQYIGSTDTQYF.

The CDR3 sequence: CASSLAGGAFF. DNA of the CDR3: TGTGCCAGCAGTTTGGCAGGGGGAGCTTTCTTT. The chain joins TRBV28 to TRBJ1-1; 7 nucleotides match TRBD1. V lost 3 bases to trimming and J lost 10 bases; unmatched junction nucleotides: 2. Germline CDR1 and CDR2: MDHEN and SYDVKM. The CDR3 length is 11 residues.

The chain combines TRBV5-4 with TRBJ2-2, with 11 positions matching TRBD2. The CDR3 loop spans 17 amino acids. CDR1 and CDR2 (germline): SGHNT, YYREEE (reference sequence). After removal of 4 bases from V and 2 bases from J, the junction contained 7 bases not matched to a gene. CDR3 in DNA: TGTGCCAGCAGCCCAGGGACTAGCGGAGCAAACACCGGGGAGCTGTTTTTT. Translated, it gives CASSPGTSGANTGELFF.

The rearrangement uses TRBV11-2 and TRBJ1-3; D remains ambiguous. Germline V gene data show CDR1 as SGHAT and CDR2 as FQNNGV. CDR3 length: 16 residues. Trimming took off 1 base at V and 0 bases at J, with 10 bases between the two ends. The CDR3 sequence: CASSLVGSTSGNTIYF. The CDR3 region has the DNA TGTGCCAGCAGCTTAGTTGGGTCGACCTCTGGAAACACCATATATTTT.

This clone was detected only once. The chain has TRBV20-1 and TRBJ2-1; D unresolved. This CDR3 is 10 amino acids long. Deletions cut 5 bases from V and 9 bases from J, with 8 bases between. Germline V lookup: CDR1 DFQATT, CDR2 SNEGSKA (reference sequence). Written as DNA, the CDR3 is TGCAGTGCTCTTTCCGGTGAGCAGTTCTTC. This codes for CSALSGEQFF.

The rearrangement uses TRBV21-1 and TRBJ2-7; the table's D call of TRBD1 was not tested on the DNA. TRBV21-1 is annotated as a pseudogene. This CDR3 is 17 amino acids long. The CDR3 nucleotides read TGTGCCAGCAGCAAAAAGGCTGACAGGCAGGACAGGAAAGATCAGTACTTC. This gives the protein CASSKKADRQDRKDQYF.

The chain is built from TRBV10-3 and TRBJ1-6; D is perhaps TRBD1 (5 bases). Trimming removed 9 bases at V and 11 bases at J, with 17 bases between. The CDR3 is 13 residues long. CDR1 and CDR2 from the germline V gene are ENHRY and SYGVKD. CDR3 DNA sequence: TGTGCCATATCACAGGAGGAGAAGGCACCCCTCCACTTT. It yields the protein CAISQEEKAPLHF.

This chain links TRBV28 with TRBJ1-2; no definite D call. The CDR3 is 12 amino acids. V lost 6 bases and J lost 1, with 6 bases in between. Germline assignment: CDR1 MDHEN and CDR2 SYDVKM. The CDR3 DNA is TGTGCCAGCAGCAATCTTAACTATGGCTACACCTTC. Translation: CASSNLNYGYTF.

V gene TRBV19 combines with J gene TRBJ1-3; D not certain. V was clipped by 7 bases and J by 2 bases, with 18 bases between them. The germline V gene encodes CDR1 LNHDA and CDR2 SQIVND (reference sequence). The CDR3 runs to 16 residues. This CDR3 reads CASNLDRAVPGNTIYF. The CDR3, as DNA: TGTGCCAGTAATCTGGACCGTGCCGTCCCTGGAAACACCATATATTTT. The full variable domain, in which reference TRBV19 and TRBJ1-3 provide the parts outside the CDR3, is DGGITQSPKYLFRKEGQNVTLSCEQNLNHDAMYWYRQDPGQGLRLIYYSQIVNDFQKGDIAEGYSVSREKKESFPLTVTSAQKNPTAFYLCASNLDRAVPGNTIYFGEGSWLTVV.

The chain carries TRBV10-3 and TRBJ2-7; D is unresolved. V was trimmed by 3 bases and J by 5 bases, leaving 8 bases between them. The germline CDR1 and CDR2 sequences are ENHRY and SYGVKD. The CDR3 spans 12 residues. This chain's CDR3 is CAISEPGHEQYF. The CDR3 DNA follows: TGTGCCATCAGTGAACCCGGGCACGAGCAGTACTTC.

This chain connects TRBV5-1 to TRBJ1-4; perhaps TRBD1 as D (5 bases). The CDR3 is 15 amino acids. Trimming took off 7 bases at V and 4 bases at J, with 17 bases between the two ends. Germline V gene data show CDR1 as SGHRS and CDR2 as YFSETQ. CDR3 amino acids: CASCVLGDSNEKLFF. The DNA of the CDR3 is TGCGCCAGCTGCGTCCTTGGAGACAGTAATGAAAAACTGTTTTTT.